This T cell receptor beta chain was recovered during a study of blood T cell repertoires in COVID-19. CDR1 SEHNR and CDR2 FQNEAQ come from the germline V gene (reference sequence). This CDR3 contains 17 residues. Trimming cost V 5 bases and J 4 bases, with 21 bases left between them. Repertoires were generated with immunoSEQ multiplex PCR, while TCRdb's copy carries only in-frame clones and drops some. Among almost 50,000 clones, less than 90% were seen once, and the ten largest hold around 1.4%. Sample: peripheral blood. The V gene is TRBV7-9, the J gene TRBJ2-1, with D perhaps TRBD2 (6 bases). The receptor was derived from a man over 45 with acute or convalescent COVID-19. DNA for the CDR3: TGTGCCAGCAGCCCGCGGGTAGGGCGCGGGAATTACAATGAGCAGTTCTTC. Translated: CASSPRVGRGNYNEQFF. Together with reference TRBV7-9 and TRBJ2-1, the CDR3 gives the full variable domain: DTGVSQNPRHKITKRGQNVTFRCDPISEHNRLYWYRQTLGQGPEFLTYFQNEAQLEKSRLLSDRFSAERPKGSFSTLEIQRTEQGDSAMYLCASSPRVGRGNYNEQFFGPGTRLTVL.